This TCR beta chain is drawn from a study of T cells in Graves' hyperthyroidism and ophthalmopathy. Patients aged 18 to 65 had newly diagnosed hyperthyroidism of under 2 months' duration. Not enrolled were patients with uncontrolled infection, other autoimmune disease, pregnancy or lactation. Findings and caveats of the study: Ophthalmopathy stood apart from stable hyperthyroidism in a 13 V-J model. In blood, most of the thyroid clonotypes expanded above 0.001 were also present.

Only a few counts were recorded for this clonotype. The antigen is undetermined. Amplification targeted TCR beta CDR3 regions from RNA transcripts. The HTBI primer set served for first-round RT-PCR of the TCR CDR3. TCRdb processed the multiplex PCR reads anew with MiXCR; each CDR3 protein has one entry. Among about 560,000 distinct CDR3 sequences, roughly 17% were seen once, and the ten largest hold 15% to 20%. Trimming removed 4 bases from V and 14 bases from J; junction bases left unmatched: 3. Germline V gene data show CDR1 as SGHTA and CDR2 as FQGNSA. The CDR3 spans 13 residues. Sequenced material: blood. This sequence was found in a woman aged 18-29 years with Graves' hyperthyroidism. This rearrangement joins TRBV7-2 to TRBJ1-6, with TRBD1 matching over 12 bases. CDR3 in DNA: TGTGCCAGCAGCTCCGGGACAGGGGGCTCCCTCCACTTT. This codes for CASSSGTGGSLHF.